The 3 T cell receptor beta chains below come from one sample, sequenced in a study of blood T cell repertoires in COVID-19. Clones were read by immunoSEQ multiplex PCR, and TCRdb kept only the in-frame ones, dropping some. The sample includes over 200,000 clones, roughly 87% seen only once; the top ten take 10% to 12%. What was sequenced was PBMCs or T cells enriched from blood (not recorded which). The receptors here all came from a man aged 30 to 39 who had recovered from COVID-19.

The J gene is TRBJ1-5, the V gene TRBV4-2; D is ambiguous. This CDR3 contains 14 residues. The germline V gene has CDR1 LGHNA and CDR2 YNFKEQ. Trimming stripped 0 bases from V and 5 bases from J, with 8 bases between. The CDR3 reads CASSQELGYQPQHF. The CDR3 nucleotides read TGTGCCAGCAGCCAAGAACTAGGGTATCAGCCCCAGCATTTT.

The CDR3 nucleotides read TGTGCCAGCAGCTTGGAAGGGGCCCCTAGCACAGATACGCAGTATTTT. Amino acid sequence: CASSLEGAPSTDTQYF. The gene calls are TRBV5-4 and TRBJ2-3, with D maybe TRBD1 (5 bases). There are 16 residues in the CDR3. V was cut by 0 bases and J by 0 bases, with 11 bases left in between. Germline CDR1 and CDR2: SGHNT and YYREEE (reference sequence).

The chain employs TRBV19 and TRBJ1-2, with a tentative D call TRBD1 (5 bases). CDR3 length: 14 amino acids. V shed 5 bases and J shed 5 bases, with 15 bases lying between them. Germline V gene data show CDR1 as LNHDA and CDR2 as SQIVND (reference sequence). The CDR3 DNA is TGTGCCAGTAGTTTTAGGGGATACGAGTATGGCTACACCTTC. This encodes CASSFRGYEYGYTF.